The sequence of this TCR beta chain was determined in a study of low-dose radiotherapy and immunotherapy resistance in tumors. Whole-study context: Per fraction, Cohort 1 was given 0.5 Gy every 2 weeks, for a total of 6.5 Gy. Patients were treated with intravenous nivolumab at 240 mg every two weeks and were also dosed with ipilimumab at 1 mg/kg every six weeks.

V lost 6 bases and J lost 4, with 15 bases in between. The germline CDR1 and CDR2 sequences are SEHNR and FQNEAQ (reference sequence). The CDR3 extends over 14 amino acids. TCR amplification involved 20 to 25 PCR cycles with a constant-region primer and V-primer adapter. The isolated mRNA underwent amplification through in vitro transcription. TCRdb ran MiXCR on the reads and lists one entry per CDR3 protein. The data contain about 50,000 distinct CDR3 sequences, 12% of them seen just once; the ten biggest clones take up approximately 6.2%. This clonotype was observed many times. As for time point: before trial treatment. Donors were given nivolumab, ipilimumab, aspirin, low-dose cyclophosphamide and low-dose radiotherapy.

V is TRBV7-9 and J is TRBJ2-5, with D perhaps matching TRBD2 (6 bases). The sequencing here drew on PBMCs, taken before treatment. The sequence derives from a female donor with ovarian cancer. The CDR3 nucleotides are TGTGCCAGCAGGGTCCTGGGGGGTTTAGAGACCCAGTACTTC. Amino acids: CASRVLGGLETQYF. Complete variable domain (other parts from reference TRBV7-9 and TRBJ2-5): DTGVSQNPRHKITKRGQNVTFRCDPISEHNRLYWYRQTLGQGPEFLTYFQNEAQLEKSRLLSDRFSAERPKGSFSTLEIQRTEQGDSAMYLCASRVLGGLETQYFGPGTRLLVL.